These 10 T cell receptor beta chains share one sample of origin, sequenced in a study of Graves' ophthalmopathy and Graves' hyperthyroidism. The authors amplified TCR beta CDR3 regions from RNA transcripts. An opening RT-PCR round employed HTBI primers and preceded a second-round multiplex PCR. MiXCR was run by TCRdb on the multiplex PCR reads, yielding one entry per CDR3 protein. The repertoire includes over 450,000 distinct CDR3 sequences, roughly 14% of them detected once, and about 9.4% sits in the top ten. Sequenced sample: blood. The receptors stem from a woman in her thirties with Graves' ophthalmopathy.

As regards this clonotype: Since a much larger clone is just one base distant, this may be a read error. The gene calls are TRBV6-1 and TRBJ1-5; 8 positions match TRBD1. Germline values: CDR1 MNHNS, CDR2 SASEGT. The CDR3 sequence is 14 residues long. CDR3 amino acids: CASSSGGLGQPKHF. The CDR3 region has the DNA TGTGCCAGCAGCTCAGGGGGCCTTGGTCAGCCCAAGCATTTT.

The table lists this clonotype with many counts. This rearrangement joins TRBV6-2 or TRBV6-3 to TRBJ1-3, with D possibly TRBD1 on 5 matching bases. Per germline, CDR1 MNHEY and CDR2 SVGEGT. The length of the CDR3 is 15 residues. V lost 4 bases and J 0 bases, leaving 10 bases between the germline ends. In nucleotides, the CDR3 is TGTGCCAGCAGTTGGGGACTCAGCTCTGGAAACACCATATATTTT. Encoded protein: CASSWGLSSGNTIYF.

This CDR3 is CATSGGLAGTDIQYF. The CDR3 nucleotides are TGTGCCACCAGTGGTGGTCTAGCGGGTACAGACATTCAGTACTTC. The V call is TRBV24-1, the J call TRBJ2-4; 8 bases agree with TRBD2. J lost 8 bases, V lost 5 bases, and 10 bases had no gene match. Germline CDR1 reads KGHDR; CDR2 reads SFDVKD. The length of the CDR3 is 15 residues.

This clonotype showed up many times. The V call is TRBV12-3 or TRBV12-4, the J call TRBJ1-5, with no clear D. The CDR3 is 14 amino acids. Trimming cost V 10 bases and J 6 bases, with 19 bases left between them. In DNA form, the CDR3 reads TGTGCCACTCCGGACCCCCGAGAAATTCAGCCCCAGCATTTT. Translated, it gives CATPDPREIQPQHF.

This clonotype appeared many times. This chain links TRBV6-8 with TRBJ1-1; the match to TRBD1 covers 7 bases. The CDR3 spans 18 residues. V lost 6 bases, J lost 0 bases, and 16 bases stayed unmatched. Looked up from germline, CDR1 is MNHGY and CDR2 is SAAAGT. The chain's CDR3 is CASRENPTGLEMNTEAFF. Here the CDR3 DNA reads TGTGCCAGCAGGGAGAACCCGACAGGGTTGGAGATGAACACTGAAGCTTTCTTT.

This clonotype was seen at least ten times. V gene TRBV4-1 combines with J gene TRBJ1-6, with D uncertain. The CDR3 sequence is 16 residues long. Germline V gene lookup returns CDR1 MGHRA and CDR2 YSYEKL. V gave up 3 bases and J gave up 2 bases, with 11 bases separating them. Written as DNA, the CDR3 is TGCGCCAGCAGCCAGGTTGGAGGACCCTATAATTCACCCCTCCACTTT. Translated, it gives CASSQVGGPYNSPLHF.

The table lists this clonotype with many counts. The chain recombines TRBV6-5 with TRBJ2-7, with D unclear. Germline assignment: CDR1 MNHEY and CDR2 SVGAGI. V dropped 2 bases and J dropped 1 base, with 6 bases sitting between them. There are 13 residues in the CDR3. The DNA for the CDR3 is TGTGCCAGCAGTTACCCTCGTTCCTACGAGCAGTACTTC. This gives the protein CASSYPRSYEQYF.

With respect to this clonotype: An end of the junction does not agree with germline; a read error may underlie this. The chain has TRBV10-2 and TRBJ2-7; 7 bases match TRBD1. Germline CDR1 is WSHSY and CDR2 is SAAADI. This CDR3 has 16 residues. The CDR3 nucleotides are TGTGCCAGCAGCCAAGGACAGGCCTACCCTGGGAACGAGCAGTACTTC. Encoded protein: CASSQGQAYPGNEQYF.

This clonotype was picked up a small number of times. The rearrangement links TRBV20-1 to TRBJ2-7; TRBD1 is a possible D gene (6 bases). The CDR3 has 15 amino acids. Trimming took 3 bases from V and 3 from J, leaving 18 bases between them. Germline CDR1 DFQATT, CDR2 SNEGSKA (reference sequence). The CDR3, as DNA: TGCAGTGCTAGTGACCTAGGGACACTATACTACGAGCAGTACTTC. It codes for CSASDLGTLYYEQYF.

This clonotype was observed at least ten times. The chain joins TRBV6-1 to TRBJ2-7; tentatively, D is TRBD2 (6 bases). Looked up from germline, CDR1 is MNHNS and CDR2 is SASEGT. The CDR3 consists of 15 residues. V lost 6 bases, J lost 3 bases, and 18 bases lay in between. In nucleotides, the CDR3 is TGTGCCAGCAGGGGGGGTAGGGGACGGTACTACGAGCAGTACTTC. Its protein is CASRGGRGRYYEQYF.